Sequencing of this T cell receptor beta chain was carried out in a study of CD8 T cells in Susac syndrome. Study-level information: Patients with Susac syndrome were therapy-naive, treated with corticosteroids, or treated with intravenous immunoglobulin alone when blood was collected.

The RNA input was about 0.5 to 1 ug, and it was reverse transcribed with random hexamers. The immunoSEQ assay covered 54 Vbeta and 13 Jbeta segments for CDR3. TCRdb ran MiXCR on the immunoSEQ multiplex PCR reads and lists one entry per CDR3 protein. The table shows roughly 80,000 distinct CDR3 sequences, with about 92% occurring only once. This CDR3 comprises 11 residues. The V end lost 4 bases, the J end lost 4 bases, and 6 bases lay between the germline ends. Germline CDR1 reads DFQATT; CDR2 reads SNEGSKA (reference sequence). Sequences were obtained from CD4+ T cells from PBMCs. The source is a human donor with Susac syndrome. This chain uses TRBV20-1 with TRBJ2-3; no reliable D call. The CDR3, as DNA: TGCAGTGCTACCGGCCCAGATACGCAGTATTTT. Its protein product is CSATGPDTQYF.